The clone carrying this T cell receptor (beta chain) was recorded at least ten times. Its matching antigen is unknown. This CDR3 region has 13 residues. Germline CDR1 SGHRS, CDR2 YFSETQ. The ends were cut back, 2 bases at V and 8 bases at J, with 8 bases in the middle. TCRdb re-called the 5' RACE reads with MiXCR, one entry per CDR3 protein. The sample lists tens of thousands of distinct CDR3 sequences; 4% to 6% were seen once. This sample stems from a study of neurological immune-mediated disorders. Notes on the study in general: The authors found no clinical or MRI feature associated with the multiple sclerosis repertoire cluster.

The sample comprised PBMCs. The receptor comes from a man aged 18 to 30 with multiple sclerosis. The genes are TRBV5-1 and TRBJ1-6; no reliable D call. CDR3 nucleotide sequence: TGCGCCAGCAGCTTCGAGGGAGATTCACCCCTCCACTTT. Translating gives CASSFEGDSPLHF.